This TCR beta chain was retrieved from a study of technical replicates of blood from a few donors. The repertoire was sequenced with immunoSEQ multiplex PCR; TCRdb's copy has only in-frame clones and lacks some. The table lists 44,000 or so clones, 92% of them singletons, with 3% to 5% in the top ten. V gave up 1 base and J gave up 1 base, with 10 bases separating them. The CDR3 spans 15 residues. Per the germline V gene, CDR1 is SGHAT and CDR2 is FQNNGV. The source material was PBMCs. This sequence was found in a human donor in good health. Some clones in this sample may be carry-over from other donors' samples. The rearrangement joins TRBV11-2 to TRBJ2-5, with D uncertain. The CDR3 spells CASSLVDIPQETQYF. The CDR3 nucleotides read TGTGCCAGCAGCTTAGTTGACATCCCCCAAGAGACCCAGTACTTC.